The clone carrying this T cell receptor beta chain was recorded a few times. These data originate in a study of blood T cell dynamics during melanoma immunotherapy. Time point: week 3, after first cycle of checkpoint inhibitor. Trimming cost V 8 bases and J 6 bases, with 13 bases left between them. Germline assignment: CDR1 MNHNY and CDR2 SVGAGI (reference sequence). The CDR3 has 12 amino acids. Generated by immunoSEQ multiplex PCR, the TCRdb table keeps only in-frame clones and is missing some. Of tens of thousands of clones listed, roughly 88% were seen once; the top ten hold around a tenth. Sequencing used blood, obtained from a patient treated with checkpoint blockade. The V gene is TRBV6-6, the J gene TRBJ1-1; D uncertain. The sequence was obtained from a human donor with melanoma. The CDR3 region has the DNA TGTGCCAGCCAAAAAGATAGTGCTGAAGCTTTCTTT. Translated: CASQKDSAEAFF.